These 9 T cell receptor beta chains came from one sample sequenced in a study of identical twins. TCRdb called the 5' RACE reads again in MiXCR, with one record for every CDR3 protein. In the table there are 510,000 or so distinct CDR3 sequences, 13% to 15% of which are singletons. Separately, the same data were catalogued under a study of yellow fever vaccine responses in identical twins.

Sequenced sample: CD4+ T cells sorted from blood. The source of these receptors is a woman between 18 and 30 years old in good health.

This clonotype was seen a handful of times. This rearrangement joins TRBV28 to TRBJ1-5; 9 bases are shared with TRBD1. The CDR3 loop spans 16 amino acids. J lost 5 bases, V lost 5 bases, and 10 bases had no gene match. Germline V gives CDR1 MDHEN, CDR2 SYDVKM. The CDR3 region is CASSPPDRGVDQPQHF. CDR3 sequence (DNA): TGTGCCAGCAGTCCTCCGGACAGGGGCGTGGATCAGCCCCAGCATTTT.

The CDR3 sequence is CASSRPGVTENIQYF. The CDR3 DNA reads as TGTGCCAGCAGTCGACCGGGGGTGACGGAAAACATTCAGTACTTC. The rearrangement uses TRBV13 and TRBJ2-4; the D gene is possibly TRBD2 (6 bases). The CDR3 contains 15 residues. V was shortened by 6 bases and J by 5 bases, with 17 bases between the two germline ends. Germline CDR1 and CDR2: PRHDT and FYEKMQ (reference sequence).

The gene calls are TRBV5-1 and TRBJ2-6; a possible D gene is TRBD2 (6 bases). The V gene's germline CDR1 is SGHRS and CDR2 YFSETQ. V dropped 5 bases and J dropped 0 bases, with 24 bases sitting between them. The CDR3 sequence is 20 residues long. The CDR3 DNA reads as TGCGCCAGCAGTTTGAGGCTTGTTGATAGCGGAAGCTCTGGGGCCAACGTCCTGACTTTC. Residues: CASSLRLVDSGSSGANVLTF.

The V and J genes are TRBV7-9 and TRBJ2-1, with D unresolved. Per the germline V gene, CDR1 is SEHNR and CDR2 is FQNEAQ (reference sequence). CDR3 size: 14 residues. V was trimmed by 4 bases and J by 7 bases, leaving 14 bases between them. The chain's CDR3 is CASSSKIPLNEQFF. The CDR3 coding sequence is TGTGCCAGCAGCTCCAAAATACCCCTGAATGAGCAGTTCTTC.

This clonotype was detected only a few times. The gene calls are TRBV29-1 and TRBJ2-5; 13 bases align to TRBD2. Germline CDR1 is SQVTM and CDR2 is ANQGSEA. V gave up 7 bases and J gave up 2 bases; unmatched junction bases: 4. CDR3 size: 14 residues. The CDR3 here is CSGQLAGGQETQYF. Written as DNA, the CDR3 is TGCAGCGGTCAACTAGCGGGGGGGCAAGAGACCCAGTACTTC.

The chain joins TRBV5-1 to TRBJ2-1; D tentatively reads TRBD1 or TRBD2 (5 bases each). V was trimmed by 1 base and J by 9 bases, leaving 26 bases between them. The germline V gene has CDR1 SGHRS and CDR2 YFSETQ. The CDR3 is 18 residues long. DNA for the CDR3: TGCGCCAGCAGCTTGATCTCTAGGTCGTCGAGAGTTGGGGGTGAGCAGTTCTTC. Translating it yields CASSLISRSSRVGGEQFF.

The chain recombines TRBV24-1 with TRBJ1-5; a weak D match, TRBD1 (6 bases). Trimming removed 7 bases at V and 2 bases at J, with 11 bases between. CDR1 is KGHDR and CDR2 is SFDVKD in the germline V gene. The CDR3 has 14 residues. The CDR3, as DNA: TGTGCCACCAGACAGGGCGCGGGCAATCAGCCCCAGCATTTT. It encodes CATRQGAGNQPQHF.

This clonotype was picked up a small number of times. The rearrangement uses TRBV19 and TRBJ2-3, with D perhaps TRBD2 (6 bases). Germline loops: CDR1 LNHDA, CDR2 SQIVND (reference sequence). The germline V and J ends were trimmed by 4 bases and 7 bases, with 9 bases remaining between them. The CDR3 is made up of 12 amino acids. The CDR3 bases are TGTGCCAGTAGTAATCGGGAGAATACGCAGTATTTT. Its translation is CASSNRENTQYF.

This chain links TRBV12-3 or TRBV12-4 with TRBJ1-1; TRBD1 matches at 9 bases. V shed 5 bases and J 6 bases; nucleotides not matched to a gene: 10. The CDR3 loop spans 15 amino acids. The CDR3 region is CASSTTQGARAEAFF. The CDR3 DNA sequence: TGTGCCAGCAGTACGACACAGGGGGCGCGGGCTGAAGCTTTCTTT.